The rows below give T cell receptor beta chains drawn from one sample of a study of response to subunit inactivated influenza vaccine. In TCRdb, the RT-PCR reads were re-called with MiXCR into one record per CDR3 protein. The profile shows approximately 230,000 distinct CDR3 sequences, 10% to 15% of them singletons. Source: non-naive T cells sorted from PBMCs, taken 14 to 15 days before vaccination. These receptors were collected from a middle-aged man who received an inactivated influenza vaccine. Each CDR3 is given with its conserved first and last residue. Fields, in order: J gene, clone size, D gene, V gene, CDR3 DNA, CDR3 protein. D genes are given only for firm matches. Clone size, where shown, is once, few, many, or a class for clones that have expanded.

J: TRBJ1-2; size: NA; D: NA; V: TRBV28; DNA: TGTGCCAGCAGTTCCGGACGGGACTATGGCTACACCTTC; CDR3: CASSSGRDYGYTF
J: TRBJ2-1; size: NA; D: NA; V: TRBV9; DNA: TGTGCCAGCAGCGTGTTCGAGGGTGAGCAGTTCTTC; CDR3: CASSVFEGEQFF
J: TRBJ2-1; size: many; D: TRBD2; V: TRBV7-3; DNA: TGTGCCAGCAGCTTATCCCTAGCGGGACGTGAGCAGTTCTTC; CDR3: CASSLSLAGREQFF
J: TRBJ2-7; size: many; D: NA; V: TRBV24-1; DNA: TGTGCCACCAGTGAGGGGGGCACTTACGAGCAGTACTTC; CDR3: CATSEGGTYEQYF
J: TRBJ2-4; size: once; D: NA; V: TRBV3-1; DNA: TGTGCCAGCAGCCAAAGTTTCAGGAGGGACATTCAGTACTTC; CDR3: CASSQSFRRDIQYF
J: TRBJ2-7; size: NA; D: NA; V: TRBV6-5; DNA: TGTGCCAGCAGTTCCCGGGATCTAACCTTATCCTACGAGCAGTACTTC; CDR3: CASSSRDLTLSYEQYF
J: TRBJ1-4; size: few; D: NA; V: TRBV6-1; DNA: TGTGCCAGCAGTGAACACTCCCCGGGACTTAATGAAAAACTGTTTTTT; CDR3: CASSEHSPGLNEKLFF
J: TRBJ2-7; size: NA; D: TRBD2; V: TRBV6-1; DNA: TGTGCCAGCACCGGGATAGCGGGGAGGGAGCAGTACTTC; CDR3: CASTGIAGREQYF
J: TRBJ2-7; size: many; D: TRBD1; V: TRBV18; DNA: TGTGCCAGCTCACCCGGGACAGGGGGCTGGCAGTACTTC; CDR3: CASSPGTGGWQYF
J: TRBJ2-3; size: many; D: NA; V: TRBV12-3/TRBV12-4; DNA: TGTGCCAGCAGTGGGAGTGCCGCAGATACGCAGTATTTT; CDR3: CASSGSAADTQYF
J: TRBJ1-1; size: few; D: NA; V: TRBV10-3; DNA: TGTGCCATCTCGAGCGGCCAGTCCACTGAAGCTTTCTTT; CDR3: CAISSGQSTEAFF
J: TRBJ1-1; size: many; D: NA; V: TRBV20-1; DNA: TGCAGTGCTAGAGAGGGTTCAGTTATGAACACTGAAGCTTTCTTT; CDR3: CSAREGSVMNTEAFF
J: TRBJ2-5; size: NA; D: TRBD2; V: TRBV5-1; DNA: TGCGCCAGCAGCTTTTGGAAGCGGGACCAGGGAGAGACCCAGTACTTC; CDR3: CASSFWKRDQGETQYF
J: TRBJ2-1; size: few; D: NA; V: TRBV12-3/TRBV12-4; DNA: TGTGCCAGCAAGTCCTACAATGAGCAGTTCTTC; CDR3: CASKSYNEQFF
J: TRBJ2-1; size: few; D: NA; V: TRBV7-2; DNA: TGTGCCAGCACGGCGGGCCCAAAGCGCAATGAGCAGTTCTTC; CDR3: CASTAGPKRNEQFF
J: TRBJ2-5; size: NA; D: TRBD1; V: TRBV2; DNA: TGTGCCAGCAGTAGTCTGTTCGACAGGGGGCAGGGGGAGACCCAGTACTTC; CDR3: CASSSLFDRGQGETQYF
J: TRBJ1-2; size: few; D: NA; V: TRBV6-1; DNA: TGTGCCAGCAGCAAAAGGGACGGTAACTATGGCTACACCTTC; CDR3: CASSKRDGNYGYTF
J: TRBJ2-3; size: few; D: NA; V: TRBV18; DNA: TGTGCCAGCTCACCACCGGTAGGCGCAGATACGCAGTATTTT; CDR3: CASSPPVGADTQYF
J: TRBJ2-3; size: NA; D: NA; V: TRBV4-3; DNA: TGCGCCAGCAGCCAAGGGTCAAAGGGGGGGACGCAGTATTTT; CDR3: CASSQGSKGGTQYF
J: TRBJ2-5; size: NA; D: TRBD2; V: TRBV27; DNA: TGTGCCAGCAGTCCGCGAGTTCTAGCGGGAACTGAGACCCAGTACTTC; CDR3: CASSPRVLAGTETQYF
J: TRBJ2-7; size: NA; D: NA; V: TRBV11-2; DNA: TGTGCCAGCAGCTTTGATTCGTACGAGCAGTACTTC; CDR3: CASSFDSYEQYF
J: TRBJ2-5; size: NA; D: NA; V: TRBV25-1; DNA: TGTGCCAGCAGTGAGCGGAGGGGGATCTTGGAAGAGACCCAGTACTTC; CDR3: CASSERRGILEETQYF
J: TRBJ1-1; size: NA; D: NA; V: TRBV6-2/TRBV6-3; DNA: TGTGCCAGCAGTTACCAGGTCCTTGGGACTGAAGCTTTCTTT; CDR3: CASSYQVLGTEAFF
J: TRBJ2-3; size: once; D: TRBD1; V: TRBV9; DNA: TGTGCCAGCAGCGACCCCGGGGACAGTAACACAGATACGCAGTATTTT; CDR3: CASSDPGDSNTDTQYF
J: TRBJ1-4; size: few; D: NA; V: TRBV5-1; DNA: TGCGCCAGCAGCTTGGCCAACGGGCGTAATGAAAAACTGTTTTTT; CDR3: CASSLANGRNEKLFF
J: TRBJ1-1; size: NA; D: NA; V: TRBV6-1; DNA: TGTGCCAGCCGAACCCCCACAATGAACACTGAAGCTTTCTTT; CDR3: CASRTPTMNTEAFF
J: TRBJ2-5; size: few; D: NA; V: TRBV7-3; DNA: NA; CDR3: CASSLTSGRGERWETQYF
J: TRBJ1-2; size: many; D: TRBD1; V: TRBV5-1; DNA: TGCGCCAGCAGCTTGGCCGGGACAGGGGGCACGGCTAACTATGGCTACACCTTC; CDR3: CASSLAGTGGTANYGYTF
J: TRBJ2-3; size: few; D: NA; V: TRBV9; DNA: TGTGCCAGCAGCGCCGGGATCTTCACAGATACGCAGTATTTT; CDR3: CASSAGIFTDTQYF
J: TRBJ2-1; size: NA; D: NA; V: TRBV2; DNA: TGTGTCAGCGGCGGCTTCTTGGACAATGAGCAGTTCTTC; CDR3: CVSGGFLDNEQFF
J: TRBJ2-7; size: many; D: NA; V: TRBV10-3; DNA: TGTGCCATCAGGCCCCACGGGGGTACCTACGAGCAGTACTTC; CDR3: CAIRPHGGTYEQYF
J: TRBJ2-7; size: NA; D: NA; V: TRBV11-2; DNA: TGTGCCAGCAGCTTAGCGGGGATGGGGAGCTCCTACGAGCAGTACTTC; CDR3: CASSLAGMGSSYEQYF
J: TRBJ2-3; size: few; D: TRBD2; V: TRBV3-1; DNA: TGTGCCAGCAGCATAGCGGGGGGCCTGCGGGATACGCAGTATTTT; CDR3: CASSIAGGLRDTQYF
J: TRBJ2-6; size: few; D: NA; V: TRBV7-8; DNA: TGTGCCAGCAGCTTACTTCGCGGGGTTGGGGCCAACGTCCTGACTTTC; CDR3: CASSLLRGVGANVLTF
J: TRBJ1-2; size: few; D: TRBD1; V: TRBV29-1; DNA: TGCAGCGCTGGGACAGGGGTCGACTATGGCTACACCTTC; CDR3: CSAGTGVDYGYTF
J: TRBJ1-3; size: NA; D: NA; V: TRBV12-3/TRBV12-4; DNA: TGTGCCAGCCAATTCCTGGACACCATATATTTT; CDR3: CASQFLDTIYF
J: TRBJ2-7; size: few; D: NA; V: TRBV20-1; DNA: TGCAGTGCCCCTGACATCCGCTCCTACGAGCAGTACTTC; CDR3: CSAPDIRSYEQYF
J: TRBJ1-1; size: NA; D: NA; V: TRBV5-5; DNA: TGTGCCAGCAGCCTCGCGGGGGTGGGCACTGAAGCTTTCTTT; CDR3: CASSLAGVGTEAFF
J: TRBJ2-3; size: NA; D: TRBD2; V: TRBV5-6; DNA: TGTGCCAGCAGGTTAGCGGGGGGCCTAACAGATACGCAGTATTTT; CDR3: CASRLAGGLTDTQYF
J: TRBJ2-6; size: NA; D: NA; V: TRBV6-2/TRBV6-3; DNA: TGTGCCAGCAGTCCCCCGTTTTTTTCTGGGGCCAACGTCCTGACTTTC; CDR3: CASSPPFFSGANVLTF